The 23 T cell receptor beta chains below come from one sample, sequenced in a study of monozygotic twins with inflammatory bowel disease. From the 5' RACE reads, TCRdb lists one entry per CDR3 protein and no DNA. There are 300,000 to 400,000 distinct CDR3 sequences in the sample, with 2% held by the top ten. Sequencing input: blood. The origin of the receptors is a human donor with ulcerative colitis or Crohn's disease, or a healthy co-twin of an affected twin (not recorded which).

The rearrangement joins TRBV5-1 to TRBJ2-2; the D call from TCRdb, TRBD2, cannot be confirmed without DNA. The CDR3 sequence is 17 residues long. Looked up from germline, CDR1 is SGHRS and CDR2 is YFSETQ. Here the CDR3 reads CASSLTTSGVNTGELFF.

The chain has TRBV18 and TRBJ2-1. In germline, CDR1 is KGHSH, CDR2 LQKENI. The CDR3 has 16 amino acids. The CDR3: CASSPRAQSSYNEQFF.

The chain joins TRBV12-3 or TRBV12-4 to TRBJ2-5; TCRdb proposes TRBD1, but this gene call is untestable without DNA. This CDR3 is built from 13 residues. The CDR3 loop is CASSRGTGETQYF.

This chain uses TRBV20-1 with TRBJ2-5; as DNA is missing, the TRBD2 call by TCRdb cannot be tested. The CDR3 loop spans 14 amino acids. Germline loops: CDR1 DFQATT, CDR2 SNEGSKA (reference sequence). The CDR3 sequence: CSVPARGGGETQYF.

CDR3 amino acids: CSASRGQSNQPQHF. The chain employs TRBV20-1 and TRBJ1-5. The CDR3 is 14 residues long. Germline CDR1 and CDR2: DFQATT and SNEGSKA (reference sequence).

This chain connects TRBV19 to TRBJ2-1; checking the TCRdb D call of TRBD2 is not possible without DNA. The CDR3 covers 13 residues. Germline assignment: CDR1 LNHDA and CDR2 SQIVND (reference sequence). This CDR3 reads CASSIDGASLQFF. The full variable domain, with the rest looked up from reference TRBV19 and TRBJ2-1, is DGGITQSPKYLFRKEGQNVTLSCEQNLNHDAMYWYRQDPGQGLRLIYYSQIVNDFQKGDIAEGYSVSREKKESFPLTVTSAQKNPTAFYLCASSIDGASLQFFGPGTRLTVL.

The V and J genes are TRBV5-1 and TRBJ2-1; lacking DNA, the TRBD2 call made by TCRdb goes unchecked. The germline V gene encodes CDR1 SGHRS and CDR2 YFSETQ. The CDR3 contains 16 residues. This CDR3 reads CASSPTSGGAYNEQFF.

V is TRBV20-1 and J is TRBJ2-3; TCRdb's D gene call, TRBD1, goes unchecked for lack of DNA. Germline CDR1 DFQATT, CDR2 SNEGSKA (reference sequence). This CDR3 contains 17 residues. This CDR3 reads CSARRGVERMTGDTQYF.

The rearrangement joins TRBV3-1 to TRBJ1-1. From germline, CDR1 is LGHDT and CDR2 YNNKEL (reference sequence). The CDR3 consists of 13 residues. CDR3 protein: CASSQVPDTEAFF.

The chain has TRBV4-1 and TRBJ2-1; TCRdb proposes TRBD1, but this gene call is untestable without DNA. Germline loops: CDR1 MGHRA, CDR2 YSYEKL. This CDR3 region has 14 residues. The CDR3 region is CASSQDRGVGWPFF.

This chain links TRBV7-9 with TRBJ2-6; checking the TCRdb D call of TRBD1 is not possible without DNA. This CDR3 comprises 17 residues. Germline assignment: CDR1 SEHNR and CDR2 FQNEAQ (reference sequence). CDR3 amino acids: CASSLGGTGSGANVLTF. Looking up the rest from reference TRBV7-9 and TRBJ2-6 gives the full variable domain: DTGVSQNPRHKITKRGQNVTFRCDPISEHNRLYWYRQTLGQGPEFLTYFQNEAQLEKSRLLSDRFSAERPKGSFSTLEIQRTEQGDSAMYLCASSLGGTGSGANVLTFGAGSRLTVL.

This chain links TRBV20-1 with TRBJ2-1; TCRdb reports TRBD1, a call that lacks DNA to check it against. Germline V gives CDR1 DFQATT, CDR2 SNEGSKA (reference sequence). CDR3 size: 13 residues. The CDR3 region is CSAIRDRAEEQFF.

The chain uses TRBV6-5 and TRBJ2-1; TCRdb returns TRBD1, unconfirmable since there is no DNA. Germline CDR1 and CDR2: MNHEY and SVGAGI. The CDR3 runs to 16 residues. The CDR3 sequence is CASSYRHGQGPHEQFF.

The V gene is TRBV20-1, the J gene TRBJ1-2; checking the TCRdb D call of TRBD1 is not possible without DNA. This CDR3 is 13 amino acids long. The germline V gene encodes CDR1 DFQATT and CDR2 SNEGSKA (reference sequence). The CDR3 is CSARMTGSLGYTF.

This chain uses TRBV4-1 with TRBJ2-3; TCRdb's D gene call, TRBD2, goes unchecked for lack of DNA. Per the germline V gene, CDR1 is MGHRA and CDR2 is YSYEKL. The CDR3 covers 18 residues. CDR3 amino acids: CASSQDHLAGGGTDTQYF.

The CDR3 region is CASSVQTGGGANVLTF. The chain links TRBV19 to TRBJ2-6; TCRdb indicates TRBD2, and absent DNA this call remains unverified. The CDR3 loop spans 16 amino acids. Germline CDR1 LNHDA, CDR2 SQIVND (reference sequence).

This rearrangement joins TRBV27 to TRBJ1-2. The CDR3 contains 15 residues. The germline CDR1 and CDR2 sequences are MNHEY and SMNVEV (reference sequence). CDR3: CANSPNQGRPNGYTF.

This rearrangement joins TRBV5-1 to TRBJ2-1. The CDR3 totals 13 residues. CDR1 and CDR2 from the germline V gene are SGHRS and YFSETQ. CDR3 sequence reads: CASSLAALDEQFF.

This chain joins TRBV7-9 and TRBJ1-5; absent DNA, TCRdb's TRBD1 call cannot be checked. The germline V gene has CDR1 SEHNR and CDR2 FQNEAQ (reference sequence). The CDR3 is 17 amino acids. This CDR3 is CASSFGTGTTSNQPQHF.

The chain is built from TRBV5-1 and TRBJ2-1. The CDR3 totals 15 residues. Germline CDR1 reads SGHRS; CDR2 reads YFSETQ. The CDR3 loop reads CASSYQADSYNEQFF.

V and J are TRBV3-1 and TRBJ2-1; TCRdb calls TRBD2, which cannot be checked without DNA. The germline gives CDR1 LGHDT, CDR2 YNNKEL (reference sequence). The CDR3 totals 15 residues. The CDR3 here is CASSRAPGLGNEQFF.

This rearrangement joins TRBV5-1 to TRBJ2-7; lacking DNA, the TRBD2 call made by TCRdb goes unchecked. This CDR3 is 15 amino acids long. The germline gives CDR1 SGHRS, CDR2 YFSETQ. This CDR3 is CASSLEGLAAHEQYF. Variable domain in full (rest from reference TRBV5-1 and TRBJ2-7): KAGVTQTPRYLIKTRGQQVTLSCSPISGHRSVSWYQQTPGQGLQFLFEYFSETQRNKGNFPGRFSGRQFSNSRSEMNVSTLELGDSALYLCASSLEGLAAHEQYFGPGTRLTVT.

CDR3 residues: CASSQAKRVIPDTQYF. This chain joins TRBV14 and TRBJ2-3; TCRdb picks TRBD2, but there is no DNA to check that call. The length of the CDR3 is 16 residues. Germline V CDR1 and CDR2: SGHDN, FVKESK.